Following are 27 T cell receptor beta chains from one sample sequenced in a study of technical replicates of blood from several donors. The assay was immunoSEQ multiplex PCR, and TCRdb's table has in-frame clones only and misses some. The sample records about 75,000 clones, approximately 97% being singletons. Input material: T cells isolated from PBMCs. The source of these receptors is a human donor in good health.

The V gene is TRBV9, the J gene TRBJ2-5; TRBD2 agrees at 8 bases. The CDR3 sequence is 14 residues long. The germline gives CDR1 SGDLS, CDR2 YYNGEE. The ends lost 0 bases at V and 3 bases at J; junction bases unmatched: 1. Written as DNA, the CDR3 is TGTGCCAGCAGCGTAGCCGGGGGGGAAGAGACCCAGTACTTC. It specifies CASSVAGGEETQYF.

The chain couples TRBV7-2 to TRBJ2-7, with TRBD2 matching 7 bases. Germline V CDR1 and CDR2: SGHTA, FQGNSA. V lost 3 bases, J lost 2 bases, and 4 bases stayed unmatched. The CDR3 is made up of 14 amino acids. CDR3 sequence reads: CASSLLAVTYEQYF. In DNA, the CDR3 is TGTGCCAGCAGCTTGCTAGCGGTTACCTACGAGCAGTACTTC.

This chain joins TRBV7-2 and TRBJ1-5; D gene ambiguous. Germline loops: CDR1 SGHTA, CDR2 FQGNSA. CDR3 length: 13 amino acids. V gave up 9 bases and J gave up 4 bases, with 13 bases separating them. In DNA, the CDR3 is TGTGCCAGGGATGGACTGACTAATCAGCCCCAGCATTTT. Amino acid sequence: CARDGLTNQPQHF.

J is TRBJ2-3 and V is TRBV28, with no clear D. This CDR3 region has 13 residues. The germline CDR1 and CDR2 sequences are MDHEN and SYDVKM. Trimming removed 1 base at V and 2 bases at J, with 4 bases between. The CDR3 DNA sequence: TGTGCCAGCAGTTTATCCTACACAGATACGCAGTATTTT. Its protein is CASSLSYTDTQYF.

This chain links TRBV19 with TRBJ2-1, with TRBD2 identical over 12 bases. V shed 6 bases, J shed 7 bases, and the junction held 10 bases outside the gene matches. The CDR3 sequence is 16 residues long. Germline V CDR1 and CDR2: LNHDA, SQIVND (reference sequence). Here the CDR3 DNA reads TGTGCCAGTAGCACAACTACTAGCGGGAGGTTTAATGAGCAGTTCTTC. This encodes CASSTTTSGRFNEQFF.

The genes are TRBV5-1 and TRBJ2-2; a weak D match, TRBD1 (5 bases). Germline CDR1 SGHRS, CDR2 YFSETQ. This CDR3 is 16 amino acids long. The V gene lost 2 bases and the J gene lost 0 bases, with 11 bases spanning the gap. CDR3 sequence reads: CASSFYGHSNTGELFF. CDR3 DNA sequence: TGCGCCAGCAGCTTTTACGGACACTCGAACACCGGGGAGCTGTTTTTT.

The chain recombines TRBV7-2 with TRBJ1-5, with 10 bases identical to TRBD1. The CDR3 spans 15 residues. The ends lost 4 bases at V and 6 bases at J; junction bases unmatched: 6. In germline, CDR1 is SGHTA, CDR2 FQGNSA. The CDR3 region is CASSWTGGTGQPQHF. CDR3 in DNA: TGTGCCAGCAGCTGGACAGGGGGGACGGGTCAGCCCCAGCATTTT.

This chain uses TRBV25-1 with TRBJ2-4; D is perhaps TRBD1 (7 bases). The V gene lost 3 bases and the J gene lost 5 bases, with 14 bases spanning the gap. CDR3 length equals 15 residues. Germline loops: CDR1 MGHDK, CDR2 SYGVNS. CDR3 sequence reads: CASSDGQGGENIQYF. The CDR3 DNA follows: TGTGCCAGCAGTGACGGTCAGGGGGGAGAAAACATTCAGTACTTC. Drawing the rest from reference TRBV25-1 and TRBJ2-4, the complete variable domain is EADIYQTPRYLVIGTGKKITLECSQTMGHDKMYWYQQDPGMELHLIHYSYGVNSTEKGDLSSESTVSRIRTEHFPLTLESARPSHTSQYLCASSDGQGGENIQYFGAGTRLSVL.

J is TRBJ1-1 and V is TRBV9, with unresolved D. In germline, CDR1 is SGDLS, CDR2 YYNGEE. V shed 1 base and J shed 4 bases, with 11 bases lying between them. This CDR3 is built from 14 residues. DNA of the CDR3: TGTGCCAGCAGCGTAAAGTCAGGAGGCACTGAAGCTTTCTTT. Protein sequence: CASSVKSGGTEAFF.

The CDR3 is CASSSSEYKNIQYF. The CDR3 bases are TGTGCCAGCAGCTCAAGCGAATACAAAAACATTCAGTACTTC. This chain uses TRBV7-9 with TRBJ2-4; D call uncertain. The CDR3 has 14 amino acids. Germline V gene data show CDR1 as SEHNR and CDR2 as FQNEAQ (reference sequence). Trimming cost V 4 bases and J 3 bases, with 10 bases left between them.

The chain combines TRBV2 with TRBJ2-2; 7 nucleotides match TRBD1. Unmatched junction bases numbered 4, after V lost 8 bases and J lost 1 base. Germline CDR1 SNHLY, CDR2 FYNNEI. The CDR3 totals 14 residues. The CDR3 DNA follows: TGTGCCAGCCGTGGACAGGTGAACACCGGGGAGCTGTTTTTT. Protein product: CASRGQVNTGELFF.

The rearrangement joins TRBV2 to TRBJ1-5, with D uncertain. Per the germline V gene, CDR1 is SNHLY and CDR2 is FYNNEI. The CDR3 loop spans 14 amino acids. Trimming shortened V by 6 bases and J by 3 bases, and 12 bases separated the two germline ends. CDR3 sequence (DNA): TGTGCCAGCAGGGAGACGGAATTCAATCAGCCCCAGCATTTT. It translates to CASRETEFNQPQHF. Full variable domain (outside the CDR3, taken from reference TRBV2 and TRBJ1-5): EPEVTQTPSHQVTQMGQEVILRCVPISNHLYFYWYRQILGQKVEFLVSFYNNEISEKSEIFDDQFSVERPDGSNFTLKIRSTKLEDSAMYFCASRETEFNQPQHFGDGTRLSIL.

The chain employs TRBV2 and TRBJ1-4; D might be TRBD1 (6 bases). Trimming took 4 bases from V and 6 from J, leaving 15 bases between them. CDR3 length: 15 amino acids. Germline-derived CDR1 and CDR2 are SNHLY and FYNNEI. The CDR3 DNA reads TGTGCCAGCAGTGCGGGGCAGGGGCGATATGAAAAACTGTTTTTT. It yields the protein CASSAGQGRYEKLFF. Filled out from reference TRBV2 and TRBJ1-4, the complete variable domain reads EPEVTQTPSHQVTQMGQEVILRCVPISNHLYFYWYRQILGQKVEFLVSFYNNEISEKSEIFDDQFSVERPDGSNFTLKIRSTKLEDSAMYFCASSAGQGRYEKLFFGSGTQLSVL.

The V call is TRBV19, the J call TRBJ1-1; D is unresolved. V was shortened by 8 bases and J by 5 bases, with 9 bases between the two germline ends. The CDR3 runs to 11 residues. In germline, CDR1 is LNHDA, CDR2 SQIVND (reference sequence). CDR3 nucleotides: TGTGCCAGTTGGGCAGGTACTGAAGCTTTCTTT. Protein product: CASWAGTEAFF. Looking up the rest from reference TRBV19 and TRBJ1-1 gives the full variable domain: DGGITQSPKYLFRKEGQNVTLSCEQNLNHDAMYWYRQDPGQGLRLIYYSQIVNDFQKGDIAEGYSVSREKKESFPLTVTSAQKNPTAFYLCASWAGTEAFFGQGTRLTVV.

The rearrangement joins TRBV7-2 to TRBJ2-1, with D possibly TRBD1 on 5 matching bases. The V gene's germline CDR1 is SGHTA and CDR2 FQGNSA. V was cut by 2 bases and J by 5 bases, with 16 bases left in between. The CDR3 contains 16 residues. CDR3 DNA: TGTGCCAGCAGCTTATTTTCAGGGCCCCTTGACAATGAGCAGTTCTTC. Encoded protein: CASSLFSGPLDNEQFF.

This sequence joins TRBV6-5 and TRBJ1-1; tentative D call: TRBD1 (6 bases). Germline V gene sequence: CDR1 MNHEY, CDR2 SVGAGI. CDR3 length: 16 residues. V dropped 1 base and J dropped 4 bases, with 16 bases sitting between them. The CDR3 is CASSYFRTGRITEAFF. In DNA form, the CDR3 reads TGTGCCAGCAGTTACTTTCGTACAGGGAGAATCACTGAAGCTTTCTTT.

This clone came up once. The DNA of the CDR3 is TGCGCCAGCAGCTTGACAGGGTCTGTCTACGAGCAGTACTTC. This gives the protein CASSLTGSVYEQYF. V is TRBV5-1 and J is TRBJ2-7, with TRBD1 as a possible D gene (6 bases). Trimming pared 1 base from V and 3 bases from J, leaving 11 bases between. This CDR3 spans 14 amino acids. The V gene's germline CDR1 is SGHRS and CDR2 YFSETQ. Using reference TRBV5-1 and TRBJ2-7 for the parts outside the CDR3, the full variable domain is KAGVTQTPRYLIKTRGQQVTLSCSPISGHRSVSWYQQTPGQGLQFLFEYFSETQRNKGNFPGRFSGRQFSNSRSEMNVSTLELGDSALYLCASSLTGSVYEQYFGPGTRLTVT.

As regards this clone: A read error may account for a junction end that differs from germline. The CDR3 DNA reads as TGTGCCAGCAGCTTGTTGAGGTCCTTCAATGAGCAGTTCTTC. This gives the protein CASSLLRSFNEQFF. V and J are TRBV5-4 and TRBJ2-1; D is unresolved. There are 14 residues in the CDR3. Germline CDR1 reads SGHNT; CDR2 reads YYREEE (reference sequence).

The chain links TRBV25-1 to TRBJ2-7; D call uncertain. The length of the CDR3 is 14 residues. Germline V CDR1 and CDR2: MGHDK, SYGVNS. V lost 0 bases and J 3 bases, leaving 9 bases between the germline ends. DNA of the CDR3: TGTGCCAGCAGTGAATATACGGAGTTCTACGAGCAGTACTTC. Amino acids: CASSEYTEFYEQYF.

The V gene is TRBV5-1, the J gene TRBJ1-1; 8 nucleotides match TRBD1. Trimming at V came to 5 bases and at J to 4 bases, leaving 13 bases not matched to a gene. Germline V gene data show CDR1 as SGHRS and CDR2 as YFSETQ. The CDR3 spans 16 residues. The CDR3 bases are TGCGCCAGCAGATATCTAACAGGGGGAGATGGCACTGAAGCTTTCTTT. It encodes CASRYLTGGDGTEAFF.

The chain is built from TRBV7-6 and TRBJ1-2, with TRBD1 matching 9 bases. The germline gives CDR1 SGHVS, CDR2 FNYEAQ. The length of the CDR3 is 15 residues. With V trimmed by 5 bases and J by 3 bases, 7 bases remained unmatched. CDR3 in amino acids: CASSPRTGEDYGYTF. The DNA of the CDR3 is TGTGCCAGCAGCCCCAGGACAGGGGAGGACTATGGCTACACCTTC.

The chain recombines TRBV7-8 with TRBJ2-3; 9 bases are a match to TRBD2. J was trimmed by 5 bases and V by 4 bases; bases with no gene match: 7. Germline assignment: CDR1 SGHVS and CDR2 FQNEAQ. The CDR3 length is 15 residues. The CDR3: CASSSLAGPLDTQYF. In nucleotides, the CDR3 is TGTGCCAGCAGCTCTCTAGCGGGGCCCTTAGATACGCAGTATTTT.

This sequence joins TRBV9 and TRBJ2-1, with D hard to call. Trimming pared 4 bases from V and 8 bases from J, leaving 13 bases between. CDR3 length: 13 residues. Germline-derived CDR1 and CDR2 are SGDLS and YYNGEE. The CDR3 nucleotides are TGTGCCAGCAGCACCTGGAGTCGGCATGAGCAGTTCTTC. Protein product: CASSTWSRHEQFF.

This chain connects TRBV2 to TRBJ2-2; no reliable D call. Germline V CDR1 and CDR2: SNHLY, FYNNEI. The V end was cut by 5 bases, the J end by 1 base, with 8 bases between. The CDR3 sequence is 14 residues long. The CDR3: CASSRTVNTGELFF. The CDR3 region has the DNA TGTGCCAGCAGTCGCACAGTGAACACCGGGGAGCTGTTTTTT. Full variable domain (missing parts from reference TRBV2 and TRBJ2-2): EPEVTQTPSHQVTQMGQEVILRCVPISNHLYFYWYRQILGQKVEFLVSFYNNEISEKSEIFDDQFSVERPDGSNFTLKIRSTKLEDSAMYFCASSRTVNTGELFFGEGSRLTVL.

The gene calls are TRBV4-3 and TRBJ2-7; 8 bases match TRBD2. Germline V CDR1 and CDR2: LGHNA, YSLEER. This CDR3 is 13 amino acids long. V shed 1 base and J 6 bases; nucleotides not matched to a gene: 2. The DNA for the CDR3 is TGCGCCAGCAGCCAAGCGGCGGGAGGCGAGCAGTACTTC. Protein product: CASSQAAGGEQYF.

V gene TRBV10-3 combines with J gene TRBJ1-5; 9 bases map to TRBD1. The CDR3 length is 17 residues. Trimming at V came to 4 bases and at J to 0 bases, leaving 7 bases not matched to a gene. Germline-derived CDR1 and CDR2 are ENHRY and SYGVKD. CDR3 protein: CAISAGTGFYSNQPQHF. The CDR3, as DNA: TGTGCCATCAGTGCCGGGACAGGGTTTTATAGCAATCAGCCCCAGCATTTT.

The chain joins TRBV6-6 to TRBJ1-1; the D gene is possibly TRBD1 (6 bases). V lost 5 bases, J lost 4 bases, and 11 bases lay in between. This CDR3 comprises 13 residues. Germline V gives CDR1 MNHNY, CDR2 SVGAGI (reference sequence). This CDR3 reads CASSRFRGTEAFF. The CDR3 nucleotides read TGTGCCAGCAGTCGCTTCAGGGGCACTGAAGCTTTCTTT.